This T cell receptor beta chain was found in a study of blood T cell repertoires in COVID-19. The CDR3 length is 15 residues. From germline, CDR1 is LGHNA and CDR2 YNFKEQ. V was shortened by 1 base and J by 5 bases, with 14 bases between the two germline ends. TCRdb's table, derived via immunoSEQ multiplex PCR, lists solely in-frame clones and lacks some. The sample has some 140,000 clones; roughly 82% are singletons. The gene calls are TRBV4-2 and TRBJ1-2, with D possibly matching TRBD1 (6 bases). The sequence was obtained from an elderly man with acute or convalescent COVID-19. Material for sequencing was peripheral blood. The CDR3 is CASSQGNRVNYGYTF. In nucleotides, the CDR3 is TGTGCCAGCAGCCAAGGGAACAGGGTTAATTATGGCTACACCTTC.